This TCR beta chain stems from a study of human T cells and chemical hapten exposure. This clonotype was seen ten or more times. Time point described: patch test 2, 6 weeks after DPC sensitization. Treatment indicated: therapeutic diphenylcyclopropenone sensitization with weekly scalp DPC. J gave up 2 bases and V 6 bases, and 4 bases lay outside the gene matches. Per the germline V gene, CDR1 is DFQATT and CDR2 is SNEGSKA (reference sequence). This CDR3 contains 13 residues. TCRdb reprocessed the RACE reads with MiXCR, giving one entry per CDR3 protein. The sample yields about 350,000 distinct CDR3 sequences, about 6% seen once.

This chain links TRBV20-1 with TRBJ2-7; 10 bases are a match to TRBD2. The sample was whole blood, taken in connection with sensitization to the hapten diphenylcyclopropenone (DPC). The TCR sequence derives from a young woman with alopecia areata. Some clones in this sample may be carry-over from other donors' samples. In nucleotides, the CDR3 is TGCAGTGCCAGGACTAGCGGACCCTACGAGCAGTACTTC. Its translation is CSARTSGPYEQYF.